A selection of T cell receptor beta chains follows, all from one sample in a study of T-cell reconstitution after alpha-beta-depleted transplantation in children. TCRdb fed the PCR reads into MiXCR, producing one record per CDR3 protein. The table shows about 980,000 distinct CDR3 sequences, with roughly 29% occurring only once. The specimen comprised PBMCs, mostly from graft donor cells, sampled 360 days after TCRalphabeta/CD19-depleted stem cell transplant. These receptors all stem from a boy in the first two years of life who had a stem cell transplant for SCID, so the T cells may come from the graft donor. CDR3s leave out the opening cysteine and the closing phenylalanine or tryptophan. The size of a clone is reported for some rows only, either as once, few or many, or as a class for expanded clones.

CDR3 protein: ASVDPGQGAWETQY
J gene: TRBJ2-5
clone size: few
V gene: TRBV2

CDR3 protein: ASAGTAGTYEQY
J gene: TRBJ2-7
clone size: once
V gene: TRBV25-1

CDR3 protein: ASSLEGSSSYEQY
J gene: TRBJ2-7
clone size: .
V gene: TRBV5-1

CDR3 protein: ASKGYGYT
J gene: TRBJ1-2
clone size: few
V gene: TRBV12-3/TRBV12-4

CDR3 protein: ASSTREGSYEQY
J gene: TRBJ2-7
clone size: .
V gene: TRBV7-6

CDR3 protein: SVGGLAGRNTQY
J gene: TRBJ2-3
clone size: .
V gene: TRBV29-1

CDR3 protein: ASSQEVAGTPDTQY
J gene: TRBJ2-3
clone size: .
V gene: TRBV4-3

CDR3 protein: ASSSGRSSNTEAF
J gene: TRBJ1-1
clone size: .
V gene: TRBV5-1

CDR3 protein: ASSSPGLAGRRASTDTQY
J gene: TRBJ2-3
clone size: .
V gene: TRBV6-2/TRBV6-3

CDR3 protein: SASLSSNYGYT
J gene: TRBJ1-2
clone size: .
V gene: TRBV20-1

CDR3 protein: ASSLQAAQY
J gene: TRBJ2-5
clone size: .
V gene: TRBV12-3/TRBV12-4

CDR3 protein: SASAAGLGVGTQY
J gene: TRBJ2-3
clone size: .
V gene: TRBV20-1

CDR3 protein: SGLQGARETQY
J gene: TRBJ2-5
clone size: .
V gene: TRBV29-1

CDR3 protein: ASSPRTVNYGYT
J gene: TRBJ1-2
clone size: .
V gene: TRBV27

CDR3 protein: ASSLGPGNGYT
J gene: TRBJ1-2
clone size: .
V gene: TRBV5-1

CDR3 protein: ASSLRSAGGNTEAF
J gene: TRBJ1-1
clone size: .
V gene: TRBV5-1

CDR3 protein: ASSPVGQGSTEAF
J gene: TRBJ1-1
clone size: .
V gene: TRBV5-1

CDR3 protein: ASSYAHYGDYGYT
J gene: TRBJ1-2
clone size: .
V gene: TRBV6-5

CDR3 protein: ASSGLAVDEQF
J gene: TRBJ2-1
clone size: few
V gene: TRBV18

CDR3 protein: SALRTDQETQY
J gene: TRBJ2-5
clone size: .
V gene: TRBV20-1

CDR3 protein: ASSYLGYNQPQH
J gene: TRBJ1-5
clone size: few
V gene: TRBV6-2/TRBV6-3

CDR3 protein: ASSLSGVQEAF
J gene: TRBJ1-1
clone size: once
V gene: TRBV7-2

CDR3 protein: SARDPLTDTQY
J gene: TRBJ2-3
clone size: many
V gene: TRBV20-1

CDR3 protein: ASSLFWRAEAF
J gene: TRBJ1-1
clone size: .
V gene: TRBV12-3/TRBV12-4

CDR3 protein: ASSQVMLSNEQY
J gene: TRBJ2-7
clone size: .
V gene: TRBV4-3

CDR3 protein: ASSQGTSRGEQY
J gene: TRBJ2-7
clone size: few
V gene: TRBV7-2

CDR3 protein: ASTERGASTDTQY
J gene: TRBJ2-3
clone size: .
V gene: TRBV7-9

CDR3 protein: ATSDSRLGARRVGTDTQY
J gene: TRBJ2-3
clone size: few
V gene: TRBV24-1

CDR3 protein: ASRGRGYNEQF
J gene: TRBJ2-1
clone size: .
V gene: TRBV4-1

CDR3 protein: ASSLQPYRETNTGELF
J gene: TRBJ2-2
clone size: .
V gene: TRBV27

CDR3 protein: AKLHTRGNQETQY
J gene: TRBJ2-5
clone size: .
V gene: TRBV2

CDR3 protein: SAPGTETRNEQF
J gene: TRBJ2-1
clone size: .
V gene: TRBV20-1

CDR3 protein: ASSQTGRNNEQF
J gene: TRBJ2-1
clone size: .
V gene: TRBV3-1

CDR3 protein: ASSHRGQETQY
J gene: TRBJ2-5
clone size: few
V gene: TRBV7-7

CDR3 protein: ASSLAFYGYA
J gene: TRBJ1-2
clone size: .
V gene: TRBV7-2

CDR3 protein: SASRDRDSRGQY
J gene: TRBJ2-7
clone size: few
V gene: TRBV20-1

CDR3 protein: ASNSNPYNEQF
J gene: TRBJ2-1
clone size: few
V gene: TRBV11-2

CDR3 protein: ASSLLDRTASNQPQH
J gene: TRBJ1-5
clone size: .
V gene: TRBV7-2

CDR3 protein: ASSVGRVGDEQF
J gene: TRBJ2-1
clone size: .
V gene: TRBV9

CDR3 protein: ASSIGTSGGLKTQY
J gene: TRBJ2-5
clone size: .
V gene: TRBV7-6

CDR3 protein: ASSPRRGGLEQY
J gene: TRBJ2-7
clone size: .
V gene: TRBV12-3/TRBV12-4

CDR3 protein: ASSLGTSNTGELF
J gene: TRBJ2-2
clone size: many
V gene: TRBV18

CDR3 protein: AIGQALSNEQY
J gene: TRBJ2-7
clone size: .
V gene: TRBV28

CDR3 protein: ASSTGQGRQF
J gene: TRBJ2-1
clone size: .
V gene: TRBV11-2

CDR3 protein: ASSLAGRREPPPTYEQY
J gene: TRBJ2-7
clone size: .
V gene: TRBV7-7

CDR3 protein: ASSQRTGGEGWETQY
J gene: TRBJ2-5
clone size: few
V gene: TRBV4-2

CDR3 protein: ASSPRGGPTTQY
J gene: TRBJ2-3
clone size: .
V gene: TRBV12-3/TRBV12-4

CDR3 protein: ASSSTYSYEQY
J gene: TRBJ2-7
clone size: .
V gene: TRBV7-2

CDR3 protein: ASSLAPIETQY
J gene: TRBJ2-5
clone size: .
V gene: TRBV5-1

CDR3 protein: ASRLGLRQGAAYEQY
J gene: TRBJ2-7
clone size: few
V gene: TRBV12-3/TRBV12-4

CDR3 protein: ASSLGDRVFSGANVLT
J gene: TRBJ2-6
clone size: few
V gene: TRBV11-2

CDR3 protein: ASSQDPLALNEQF
J gene: TRBJ2-1
clone size: .
V gene: TRBV4-1

CDR3 protein: SVPAGGNQETQY
J gene: TRBJ2-5
clone size: .
V gene: TRBV29-1